These T cell receptor beta chains were read from a single sample in a study of blood T cell repertoires in COVID-19. Sequencing used immunoSEQ multiplex PCR; TCRdb keeps in-frame clones, though not all of them. This sample has roughly 360,000 clones; more than 75% occur once, and the top ten carry around 1%. The sample consisted of peripheral blood. These receptor sequences come from a human donor with acute or convalescent COVID-19. The donor label of this sample is uncertain. The CDR3 runs from the conserved cysteine through the conserved F or W. Fields, in order: V gene, clone size, D gene, J gene, CDR3 length, CDR3 protein, CDR3 DNA. D genes are given only for firm matches. Where a row states a size, it is once, few, many or the class of an expanded clone; other rows omit it.

v_gene: TRBV5-6
abundance: few
d_gene: TRBD1
j_gene: TRBJ1-5
len: 15
CDR3aa: CASSLTGQLNQPQHF
CDR3nt: TGTGCCAGCAGCTTGACGGGACAGCTCAATCAGCCCCAGCATTTT

v_gene: TRBV11-2
abundance: -
d_gene: TRBD2
j_gene: TRBJ2-1
len: 14
CDR3aa: CASSLIGEGDEQFF
CDR3nt: TGTGCCAGCAGCTTAATAGGGGAGGGCGATGAGCAGTTCTTC

v_gene: TRBV30
abundance: -
d_gene: -
j_gene: TRBJ1-2
len: 13
CDR3aa: CAWSGQWGYGYTF
CDR3nt: TGTGCCTGGAGTGGACAGTGGGGCTATGGCTACACCTTC

v_gene: TRBV27
abundance: -
d_gene: -
j_gene: TRBJ1-5
len: 15
CDR3aa: CASSLRGASNQPQHF
CDR3nt: TGTGCCAGCAGTTTACGGGGGGCAAGCAATCAGCCCCAGCATTTT

v_gene: TRBV7-9
abundance: -
d_gene: -
j_gene: TRBJ1-3
len: 16
CDR3aa: CASSLRGGTSGNTIYF
CDR3nt: TGTGCCAGCAGCTTACGAGGGGGTACATCTGGAAACACCATATATTTT

v_gene: TRBV30
abundance: -
d_gene: TRBD2
j_gene: TRBJ2-5
len: 14
CDR3aa: CAFLSREGLETQYF
CDR3nt: TGTGCCTTTCTATCGCGGGAGGGCCTAGAGACCCAGTACTTC

v_gene: TRBV5-1
abundance: -
d_gene: TRBD1
j_gene: TRBJ1-2
len: 14
CDR3aa: CASSYTGEPNGYTF
CDR3nt: TGCGCCAGCAGCTATACAGGGGAACCCAATGGCTACACCTTC

v_gene: TRBV5-1
abundance: -
d_gene: -
j_gene: TRBJ2-1
len: 17
CDR3aa: CASRVQEDGSSYNEQFF
CDR3nt: TGCGCCAGCAGAGTCCAGGAGGACGGGAGCTCCTACAATGAGCAGTTCTTC

v_gene: TRBV28
abundance: -
d_gene: -
j_gene: TRBJ2-3
len: 12
CDR3aa: CASSPVTDTQYF
CDR3nt: TGTGCCAGCAGTCCGGTAACAGATACGCAGTATTTT

v_gene: TRBV5-1
abundance: -
d_gene: -
j_gene: TRBJ2-5
len: 13
CDR3aa: CASSPRGQETQYF
CDR3nt: TGCGCCAGCAGCCCCCGGGGGCAAGAGACCCAGTACTTC

v_gene: TRBV29-1
abundance: -
d_gene: TRBD2
j_gene: TRBJ2-1
len: 15
CDR3aa: CSAQILAGGQNEQFF
CDR3nt: TGCAGCGCCCAAATACTAGCGGGGGGCCAGAATGAGCAGTTCTTC

v_gene: TRBV11-2
abundance: -
d_gene: TRBD2
j_gene: TRBJ2-1
len: 16
CDR3aa: CASSSGTSGRVNEQFF
CDR3nt: TGTGCCAGCAGCTCCGGGACTAGCGGGAGGGTGAATGAGCAGTTCTTC

v_gene: TRBV5-6
abundance: once
d_gene: -
j_gene: TRBJ2-7
len: 14
CDR3aa: CASSLLGQRYEQYF
CDR3nt: TGTGCCAGCAGCTTGTTGGGGCAACGCTACGAGCAGTACTTC

v_gene: TRBV24-1
abundance: -
d_gene: TRBD1
j_gene: TRBJ2-2
len: 15
CDR3aa: CATSDRTGGTGELFF
CDR3nt: TGTGCCACCAGTGACCGGACAGGGGGCACCGGGGAGCTGTTTTTT

v_gene: TRBV19
abundance: -
d_gene: -
j_gene: TRBJ2-3
len: 16
CDR3aa: CASSPRRGAWGDTQYF
CDR3nt: TGTGCCAGTAGTCCCCGCAGGGGGGCATGGGGAGATACGCAGTATTTT

v_gene: TRBV27
abundance: few
d_gene: -
j_gene: TRBJ2-7
len: 13
CDR3aa: CASSKRYSYEQYF
CDR3nt: TGTGCCAGCAGCAAGCGCTACTCCTACGAGCAGTACTTC

v_gene: TRBV19
abundance: once
d_gene: -
j_gene: TRBJ2-3
len: 16
CDR3aa: CASTLGAQWSTDTQYF
CDR3nt: TGTGCCAGTACCCTGGGGGCACAATGGAGCACAGATACGCAGTATTTT

v_gene: TRBV5-3
abundance: -
d_gene: TRBD1
j_gene: TRBJ1-5
len: 16
CDR3aa: CARSWGIRGGRQPQHF
CDR3nt: TGTGCCAGAAGCTGGGGAATAAGAGGGGGCAGACAGCCCCAGCATTTT

v_gene: TRBV11-2
abundance: -
d_gene: -
j_gene: TRBJ1-1
len: 12
CDR3aa: CASSRLRTEAFF
CDR3nt: TGTGCCAGCAGCCGTTTACGGACTGAAGCTTTCTTT

v_gene: TRBV4-1
abundance: -
d_gene: -
j_gene: TRBJ2-4
len: 19
CDR3aa: CASSQESYVGGTPKNIQYF
CDR3nt: TGCGCCAGCAGCCAAGAGTCGTATGTGGGGGGGACACCCAAAAACATTCAGTACTTC

v_gene: TRBV2
abundance: -
d_gene: TRBD2
j_gene: TRBJ2-2
len: 18
CDR3aa: CASSEMVAGVYNGGELFF
CDR3nt: TGTGCCAGCAGTGAGATGGTAGCGGGAGTATATAACGGCGGGGAGCTGTTTTTT

v_gene: TRBV20-1
abundance: -
d_gene: -
j_gene: TRBJ1-5
len: 13
CDR3aa: CSASFRGGQPQHF
CDR3nt: TGCAGTGCTAGTTTCAGGGGTGGTCAGCCCCAGCATTTT

v_gene: TRBV6-5
abundance: -
d_gene: TRBD1
j_gene: TRBJ1-2
len: 13
CDR3aa: CASSKDRRGGYTF
CDR3nt: TGTGCCAGCAGCAAGGACAGGCGGGGTGGCTACACCTTC

v_gene: TRBV28
abundance: -
d_gene: TRBD1
j_gene: TRBJ2-7
len: 16
CDR3aa: CASSLAGQGASYEQYF
CDR3nt: TGTGCCAGCAGTTTAGCGGGGCAGGGGGCCTCCTACGAGCAGTACTTC

v_gene: TRBV6-6
abundance: few
d_gene: TRBD2
j_gene: TRBJ2-7
len: 15
CDR3aa: CASSWGGGPSYEQYF
CDR3nt: TGTGCCAGCAGTTGGGGCGGGGGGCCGTCCTACGAGCAGTACTTC

v_gene: TRBV2
abundance: -
d_gene: -
j_gene: TRBJ1-5
len: 15
CDR3aa: CASRVGSGGNQPQHF
CDR3nt: TGTGCCAGCAGGGTGGGGTCAGGGGGCAATCAGCCCCAGCATTTT

v_gene: TRBV18
abundance: -
d_gene: TRBD2
j_gene: TRBJ2-1
len: 17
CDR3aa: CASSPLLAGGNYNEQFF
CDR3nt: TGTGCCAGCTCACCACTCCTTGCGGGAGGGAACTACAATGAGCAGTTCTTC

v_gene: TRBV7-9
abundance: -
d_gene: -
j_gene: TRBJ2-7
len: 16
CDR3aa: CASSRGTRGRSYEQYF
CDR3nt: TGTGCCAGCAGCAGGGGGACAAGGGGGAGATCCTACGAGCAGTACTTC